Below, one TCR beta chain is given with its context. The germline V and J ends were trimmed by 6 bases and 4 bases, with 12 bases remaining between them. The CDR3 has 14 residues. Germline assignment: CDR1 MNHEY and CDR2 SVGAGI. This sample is part of a study of cytomegalovirus exposure and HLA in healthy donors. Overall study context: Membership in the Caucasian-associated ancestry cluster was found for around four fifths of approximately 380 genotyped donors.

The primer mix had 60 Vbeta and 13 Jbeta primers. Clones were sequenced by immunoSEQ multiplex PCR, and TCRdb holds only the in-frame ones, with some missing. The sample consists of roughly 120,000 clones, around three quarters of them appearing once. The clonotype comes from a middle-aged man in good health and CMV-seropositive. The chain has TRBV6-5 and TRBJ2-2; D is undetermined. The sample was PBMCs. CDR3 DNA: TGTGCCAGCAGCCGAACCCGTAGCACCGGGGAGCTGTTTTTT. Its protein product is CASSRTRSTGELFF.